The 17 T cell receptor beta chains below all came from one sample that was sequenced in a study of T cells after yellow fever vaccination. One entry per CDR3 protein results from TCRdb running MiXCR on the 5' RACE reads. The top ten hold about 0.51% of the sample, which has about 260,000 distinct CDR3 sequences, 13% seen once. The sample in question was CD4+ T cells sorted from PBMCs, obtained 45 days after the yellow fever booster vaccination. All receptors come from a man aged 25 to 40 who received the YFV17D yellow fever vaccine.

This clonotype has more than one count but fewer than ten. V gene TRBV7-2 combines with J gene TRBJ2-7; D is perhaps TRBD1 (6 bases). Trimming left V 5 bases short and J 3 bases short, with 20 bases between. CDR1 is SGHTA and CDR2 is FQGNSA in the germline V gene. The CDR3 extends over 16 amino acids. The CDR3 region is CASSLGQNLLYYEQYF. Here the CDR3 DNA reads TGTGCCAGCAGCCTCGGACAGAACCTCTTGTACTACGAGCAGTACTTC.

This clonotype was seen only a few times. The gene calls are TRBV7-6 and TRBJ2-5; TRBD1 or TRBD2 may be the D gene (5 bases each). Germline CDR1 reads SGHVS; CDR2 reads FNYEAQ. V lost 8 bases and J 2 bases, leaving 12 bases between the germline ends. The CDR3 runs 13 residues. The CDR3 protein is CASAPGPQETQYF. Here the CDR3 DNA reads TGTGCCAGCGCCCCGGGACCACAAGAGACCCAGTACTTC.

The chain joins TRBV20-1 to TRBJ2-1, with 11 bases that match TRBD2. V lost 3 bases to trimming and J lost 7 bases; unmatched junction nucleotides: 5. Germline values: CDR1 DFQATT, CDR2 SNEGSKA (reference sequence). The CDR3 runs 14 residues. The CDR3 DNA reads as TGCAGTGCTAGCTCGACTAGCGGGATTAATGAGCAGTTCTTC. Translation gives CSASSTSGINEQFF.

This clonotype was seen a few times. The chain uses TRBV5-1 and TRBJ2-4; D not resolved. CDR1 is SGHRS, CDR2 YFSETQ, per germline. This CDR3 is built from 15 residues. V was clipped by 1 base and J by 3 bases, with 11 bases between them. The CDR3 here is CASSLTGFGKNIQYF. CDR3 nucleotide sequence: TGCGCCAGCAGCTTGACTGGGTTCGGCAAAAACATTCAGTACTTC. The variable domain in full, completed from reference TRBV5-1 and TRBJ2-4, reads KAGVTQTPRYLIKTRGQQVTLSCSPISGHRSVSWYQQTPGQGLQFLFEYFSETQRNKGNFPGRFSGRQFSNSRSEMNVSTLELGDSALYLCASSLTGFGKNIQYFGAGTRLSVL.

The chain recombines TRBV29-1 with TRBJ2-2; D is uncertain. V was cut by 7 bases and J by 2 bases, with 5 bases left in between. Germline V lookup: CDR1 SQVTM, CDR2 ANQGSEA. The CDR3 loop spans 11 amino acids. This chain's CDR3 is CSARNTGELFF. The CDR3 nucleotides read TGCAGCGCCCGAAACACCGGGGAGCTGTTTTTT.

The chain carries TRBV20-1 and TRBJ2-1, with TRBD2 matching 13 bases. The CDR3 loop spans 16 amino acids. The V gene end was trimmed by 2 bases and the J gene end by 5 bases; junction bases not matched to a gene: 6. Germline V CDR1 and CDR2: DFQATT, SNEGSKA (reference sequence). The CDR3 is CSARSGTSGKNNEQFF. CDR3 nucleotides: TGCAGTGCTAGATCCGGGACTAGCGGGAAGAACAATGAGCAGTTCTTC.

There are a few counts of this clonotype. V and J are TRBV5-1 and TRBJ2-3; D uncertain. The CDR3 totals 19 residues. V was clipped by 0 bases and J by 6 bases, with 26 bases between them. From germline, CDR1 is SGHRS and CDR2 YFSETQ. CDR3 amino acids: CASSLVPLDPESIWDTQYF. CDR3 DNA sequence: TGCGCCAGCAGCTTGGTACCCCTCGACCCGGAGAGTATATGGGATACGCAGTATTTT.

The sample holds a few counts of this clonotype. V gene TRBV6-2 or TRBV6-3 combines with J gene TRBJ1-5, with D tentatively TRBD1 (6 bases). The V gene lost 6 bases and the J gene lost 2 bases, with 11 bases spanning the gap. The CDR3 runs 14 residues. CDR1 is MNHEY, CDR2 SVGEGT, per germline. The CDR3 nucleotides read TGTGCCAGCAGACACCGGACAGGCAATCAGCCCCAGCATTTT. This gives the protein CASRHRTGNQPQHF.

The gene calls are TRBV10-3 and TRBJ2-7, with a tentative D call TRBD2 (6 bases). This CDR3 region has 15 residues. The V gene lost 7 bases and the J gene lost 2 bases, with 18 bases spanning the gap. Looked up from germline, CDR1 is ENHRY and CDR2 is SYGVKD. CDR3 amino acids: CAINPQEGPTYEQYF. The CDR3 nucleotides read TGTGCCATCAATCCCCAGGAGGGACCAACCTACGAGCAGTACTTC.

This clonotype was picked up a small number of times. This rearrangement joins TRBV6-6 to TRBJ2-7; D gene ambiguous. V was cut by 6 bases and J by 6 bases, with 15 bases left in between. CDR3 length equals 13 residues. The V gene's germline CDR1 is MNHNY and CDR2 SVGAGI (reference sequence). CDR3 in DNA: TGTGCCAGCAGGGGCGTGATAAGAGCCGAGCAGTACTTC. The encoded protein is CASRGVIRAEQYF.

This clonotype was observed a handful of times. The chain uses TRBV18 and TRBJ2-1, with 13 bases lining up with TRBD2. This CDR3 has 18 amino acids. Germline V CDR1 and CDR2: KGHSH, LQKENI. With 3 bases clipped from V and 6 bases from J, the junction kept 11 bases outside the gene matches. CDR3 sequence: CASSPRTTSGRAGNEQFF. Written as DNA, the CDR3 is TGTGCCAGCTCACCTCGCACAACTAGCGGGAGGGCAGGCAATGAGCAGTTCTTC.

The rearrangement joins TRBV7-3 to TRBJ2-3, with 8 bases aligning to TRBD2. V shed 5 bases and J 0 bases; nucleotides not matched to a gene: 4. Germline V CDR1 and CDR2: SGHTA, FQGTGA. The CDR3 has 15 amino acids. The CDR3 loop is CASSQSGGSTDTQYF. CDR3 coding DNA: TGTGCCAGCAGCCAGAGCGGGGGTAGCACAGATACGCAGTATTTT.

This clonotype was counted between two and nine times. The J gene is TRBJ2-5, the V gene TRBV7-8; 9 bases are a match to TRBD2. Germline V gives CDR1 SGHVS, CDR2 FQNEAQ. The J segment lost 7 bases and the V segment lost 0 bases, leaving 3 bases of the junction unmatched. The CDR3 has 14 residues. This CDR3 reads CASSLAPLAGTQYF. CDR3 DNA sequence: TGTGCCAGCAGCTTAGCGCCACTAGCGGGGACCCAGTACTTC.

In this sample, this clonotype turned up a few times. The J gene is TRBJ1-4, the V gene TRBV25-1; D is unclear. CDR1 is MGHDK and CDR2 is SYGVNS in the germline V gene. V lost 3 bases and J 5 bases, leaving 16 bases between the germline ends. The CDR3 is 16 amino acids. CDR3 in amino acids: CASSDSETPPNEKLFF. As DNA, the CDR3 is TGTGCCAGCAGTGATTCCGAGACACCGCCGAATGAAAAACTGTTTTTT.

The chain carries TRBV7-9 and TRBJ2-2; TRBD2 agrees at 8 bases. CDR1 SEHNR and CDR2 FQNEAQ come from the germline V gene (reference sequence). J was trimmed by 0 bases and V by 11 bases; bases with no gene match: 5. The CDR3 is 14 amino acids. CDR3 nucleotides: TGTGCCCTCGGGGGGGACACGAACACCGGGGAGCTGTTTTTT. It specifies CALGGDTNTGELFF.

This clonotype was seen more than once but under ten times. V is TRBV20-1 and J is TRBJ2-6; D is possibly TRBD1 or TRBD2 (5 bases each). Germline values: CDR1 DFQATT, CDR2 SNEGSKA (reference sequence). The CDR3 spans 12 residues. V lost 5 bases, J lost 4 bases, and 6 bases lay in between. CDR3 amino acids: CSARDGANVLTF. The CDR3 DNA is TGCAGTGCTCGGGACGGGGCCAACGTCCTGACTTTC.

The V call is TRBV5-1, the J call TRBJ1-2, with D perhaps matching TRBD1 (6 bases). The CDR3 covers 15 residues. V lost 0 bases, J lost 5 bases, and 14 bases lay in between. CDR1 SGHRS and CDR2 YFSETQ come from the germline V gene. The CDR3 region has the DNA TGCGCCAGCAGCTTGGGAAGAAGGACAGAGTATGGCTACACCTTC. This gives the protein CASSLGRRTEYGYTF.